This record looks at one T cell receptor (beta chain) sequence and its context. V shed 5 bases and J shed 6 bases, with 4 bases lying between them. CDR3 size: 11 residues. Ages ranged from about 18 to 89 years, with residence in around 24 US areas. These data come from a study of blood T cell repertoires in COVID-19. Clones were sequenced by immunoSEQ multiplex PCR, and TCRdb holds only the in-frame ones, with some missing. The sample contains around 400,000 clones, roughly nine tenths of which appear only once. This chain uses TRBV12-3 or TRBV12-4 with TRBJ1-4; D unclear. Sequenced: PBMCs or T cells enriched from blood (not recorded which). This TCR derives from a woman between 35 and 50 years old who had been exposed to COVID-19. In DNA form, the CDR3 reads TGTGCCAGCAGTCAGGATGAAAAACTGTTTTTT. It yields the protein CASSQDEKLFF.